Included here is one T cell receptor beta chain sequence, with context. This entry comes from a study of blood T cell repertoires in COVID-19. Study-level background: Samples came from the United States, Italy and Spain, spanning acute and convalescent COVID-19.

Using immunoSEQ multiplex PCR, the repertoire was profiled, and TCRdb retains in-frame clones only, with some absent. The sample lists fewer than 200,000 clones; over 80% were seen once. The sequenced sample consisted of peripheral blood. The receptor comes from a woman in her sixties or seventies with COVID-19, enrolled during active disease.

The DNA of the CDR3 is TGTGCCAGCTCAATGGGACAGGGCCCAGATACGCAGTATTTT. This gives the protein CASSMGQGPDTQYF. The rearrangement uses TRBV18 and TRBJ2-3; 9 bases map to TRBD1. The junction had 4 bases not matched to a gene; V was cut back by 5 bases and J by 4 bases. This CDR3 region has 14 residues. Looked up from germline, CDR1 is KGHSH and CDR2 is LQKENI.